Following are 12 T cell receptor beta chains from one sample sequenced in a study of blood T cell repertoires in COVID-19. Using immunoSEQ multiplex PCR, the repertoire was profiled, and TCRdb retains in-frame clones only, with some absent. Among about 130,000 clones, 86% were seen once, and the ten largest hold roughly 2.3%. The sample taken for sequencing was PBMCs or T cells enriched from blood (not recorded which). These receptors originate from a woman aged 45-65 years who had recovered from COVID-19.

The chain combines TRBV6-5 with TRBJ2-1; D is undetermined. Germline CDR1 reads MNHEY; CDR2 reads SVGAGI. V was trimmed by 0 bases and J by 7 bases, leaving 10 bases between them. The CDR3 totals 14 residues. The CDR3 DNA reads TGTGCCAGCAGTTACTCCCCGACAAGAAATGAGCAGTTCTTC. Translating gives CASSYSPTRNEQFF.

This chain uses TRBV6-5 with TRBJ1-4; D remains unclear. The CDR3 length is 14 residues. The V and J ends lost 0 bases and 8 bases respectively, with 10 bases between them. CDR1 and CDR2 from the germline V gene are MNHEY and SVGAGI. The CDR3 sequence is CASSYSGREEKLFF. DNA of the CDR3: TGTGCCAGCAGTTACTCGGGGAGGGAAGAAAAACTGTTTTTT.

This chain connects TRBV3-1 (or the pseudogene TRBV3-2) to TRBJ1-2; no definite D call. Deletions cut 0 bases from V and 8 bases from J, with 16 bases between. In germline, CDR1 is LGHDT, CDR2 YNNKEL (reference sequence). This CDR3 region has 15 residues. The CDR3, as DNA: TGTGCCAGCAGCCAAGAGGGTATTCCGAACGGGGGCTACACCTTC. Amino acid sequence: CASSQEGIPNGGYTF.

The chain recombines TRBV9 with TRBJ1-3; no clear D gene. The V end was cut by 0 bases, the J end by 3 bases, with 7 bases between. CDR3 length equals 14 residues. In germline, CDR1 is SGDLS, CDR2 YYNGEE. CDR3 in amino acids: CASSVAGFGNTIYF. Written as DNA, the CDR3 is TGTGCCAGCAGCGTAGCGGGGTTTGGAAACACCATATATTTT.

The chain recombines TRBV19 with TRBJ1-2; TRBD1 matches at 7 bases. Looked up from germline, CDR1 is LNHDA and CDR2 is SQIVND (reference sequence). The V and J ends lost 4 bases and 5 bases, in that order; junction bases with no gene match: 10. The CDR3 has 15 residues. CDR3: CASSTRPGQSYGYTF. The CDR3 region has the DNA TGTGCCAGTAGTACCAGACCGGGACAGAGTTATGGCTACACCTTC. Filled out from reference TRBV19 and TRBJ1-2, the complete variable domain reads DGGITQSPKYLFRKEGQNVTLSCEQNLNHDAMYWYRQDPGQGLRLIYYSQIVNDFQKGDIAEGYSVSREKKESFPLTVTSAQKNPTAFYLCASSTRPGQSYGYTFGSGTRLTVV.

The chain uses TRBV19 and TRBJ2-3, with D unclear. The germline gives CDR1 LNHDA, CDR2 SQIVND (reference sequence). The CDR3 loop spans 13 amino acids. V was clipped by 8 bases and J by 3 bases, with 12 bases between them. CDR3 nucleotides: TGTGCCAGTCCGACGGGTTGGACAGATACGCAGTATTTT. Encoded protein: CASPTGWTDTQYF.

This chain joins TRBV5-1 and TRBJ1-2, with D hard to call. CDR1 and CDR2 from the germline V gene are SGHRS and YFSETQ. V was pared by 0 bases and J by 4 bases, with 7 bases between. The CDR3 is 13 residues long. The CDR3 sequence is CASSLEPSYGYTF. The DNA for the CDR3 is TGCGCCAGCAGCTTGGAGCCAAGCTATGGCTACACCTTC. The full variable domain, with the rest looked up from reference TRBV5-1 and TRBJ1-2, is KAGVTQTPRYLIKTRGQQVTLSCSPISGHRSVSWYQQTPGQGLQFLFEYFSETQRNKGNFPGRFSGRQFSNSRSEMNVSTLELGDSALYLCASSLEPSYGYTFGSGTRLTVV.

V is TRBV6-5 and J is TRBJ1-5; weak D call: TRBD1 (6 bases). The CDR3 consists of 14 residues. V was trimmed by 11 bases and J by 6 bases, leaving 20 bases between them. Per germline, CDR1 MNHEY and CDR2 SVGAGI. The CDR3 loop is CASGRYVGGQPQHF. CDR3 DNA sequence: TGTGCCTCGGGCAGGTATGTAGGGGGTCAGCCCCAGCATTTT.

This chain joins TRBV6-5 and TRBJ2-2; D unresolved. This CDR3 spans 14 amino acids. Trimming took off 6 bases at V and 4 bases at J, with 12 bases between the two ends. Germline CDR1 MNHEY, CDR2 SVGAGI. The CDR3 loop is CASSLGASTGELFF. Written as DNA, the CDR3 is TGTGCCAGCAGCCTGGGCGCCAGCACCGGGGAGCTGTTTTTT.

Regarding this clone: Other DNA sequences in this sample translate to the same CDR3. V is TRBV19 and J is TRBJ1-2, with a possible D match to TRBD1 (5 bases). The V end was cut by 6 bases, the J end by 2 bases, with 10 bases between. CDR3 length: 13 amino acids. CDR1 and CDR2 (germline): LNHDA, SQIVND (reference sequence). CDR3 protein: CASSPQGNYGYTF. The CDR3 coding sequence is TGTGCCAGTAGCCCTCAGGGAAACTATGGCTACACCTTC.

J is TRBJ2-1 and V is TRBV5-5, with 8 bases matching TRBD2. Germline CDR1 and CDR2: SGHKS and YYEKEE (reference sequence). The CDR3 spans 15 residues. J gave up 4 bases and V 0 bases, and 3 bases lay outside the gene matches. The CDR3 region has the DNA TGTGCCAGCAGCTTGGGTAGCGGGGTATACAATGAGCAGTTCTTC. Translated, it gives CASSLGSGVYNEQFF. The full variable domain, its missing parts supplied by reference TRBV5-5 and TRBJ2-1, is DAGVTQSPTHLIKTRGQQVTLRCSPISGHKSVSWYQQVLGQGPQFIFQYYEKEERGRGNFPDRFSARQFPNYSSELNVNALLLGDSALYLCASSLGSGVYNEQFFGPGTRLTVL.

In its sample, this clone was seen once. V usage is TRBV2 and J usage is TRBJ2-5, with 8 bases fitting TRBD1. This CDR3 spans 19 amino acids. Germline-derived CDR1 and CDR2 are SNHLY and FYNNEI. Trimming removed 5 bases from V and 5 bases from J; junction bases left unmatched: 22. The CDR3 spells CASSSKLITTGAGAETQYF. The CDR3 bases are TGTGCCAGCAGTTCAAAACTCATTACGACAGGGGCGGGTGCGGAGACCCAGTACTTC.